The clone carrying this TCR beta chain has only a few counts. TCR cDNA was made by 5'RACE template switching, adding a universal primer site and UMIs. TCRdb ran MiXCR on the 5' RACE reads and lists one entry per CDR3 protein. Here the sample spans 450,000 to 550,000 distinct CDR3 sequences, over 15% being singletons. The CDR3 spans 12 residues. Trimming shortened V by 8 bases and J by 6 bases, and 12 bases separated the two germline ends. CDR1 MDHEN and CDR2 SYDVKM come from the germline V gene. The sample originates from a study of T cells after yellow fever vaccination. The input for sequencing was PBMCs, taken 15 days after the yellow fever booster vaccination. The source is a man in his thirties or forties who received the YFV17D yellow fever vaccine. This chain joins TRBV28 and TRBJ2-3; no firm D call. CDR3 sequence (DNA): TGTGCCAGCGGCAGATTAGCCGATACGCAGTATTTT. As protein: CASGRLADTQYF.